Here is one T cell receptor (beta chain) with its context. The source of the sample is a study of blood T cell repertoires in COVID-19. In the study overall: COVID-19 samples from acute and convalescent phases originated in the United States, Italy and Spain. Sources were T cells, B-cell-depleted T cells, or PBMCs; the material itself was cDNA or gDNA.

As handled by the study authors: The assay estimated nucleated cells by amplifying reference gene primers. The repertoire was sequenced with immunoSEQ multiplex PCR; TCRdb's copy has only in-frame clones and lacks some. The DNA gave D and trimming, while V, J and clone size come from that table. The sample lists approximately 190,000 clones, around 80% seen once, with approximately 15% in the top ten. The CDR3 length is 17 residues. Trimming stripped 4 bases from V and 0 bases from J, with 18 bases between. Germline-derived CDR1 and CDR2 are MNHEY and SVGEGT. What was sequenced was peripheral blood. The chain employs TRBV6-2 or TRBV6-3 and TRBJ1-1; D remains unclear. The clonotype comes from a man aged 30 to 39 with active or convalescent COVID-19. In DNA, the CDR3 is TGTGCCAGCAGTTCAGGTTTCGGTATACAAATGAACACTGAAGCTTTCTTT. Translating it yields CASSSGFGIQMNTEAFF.